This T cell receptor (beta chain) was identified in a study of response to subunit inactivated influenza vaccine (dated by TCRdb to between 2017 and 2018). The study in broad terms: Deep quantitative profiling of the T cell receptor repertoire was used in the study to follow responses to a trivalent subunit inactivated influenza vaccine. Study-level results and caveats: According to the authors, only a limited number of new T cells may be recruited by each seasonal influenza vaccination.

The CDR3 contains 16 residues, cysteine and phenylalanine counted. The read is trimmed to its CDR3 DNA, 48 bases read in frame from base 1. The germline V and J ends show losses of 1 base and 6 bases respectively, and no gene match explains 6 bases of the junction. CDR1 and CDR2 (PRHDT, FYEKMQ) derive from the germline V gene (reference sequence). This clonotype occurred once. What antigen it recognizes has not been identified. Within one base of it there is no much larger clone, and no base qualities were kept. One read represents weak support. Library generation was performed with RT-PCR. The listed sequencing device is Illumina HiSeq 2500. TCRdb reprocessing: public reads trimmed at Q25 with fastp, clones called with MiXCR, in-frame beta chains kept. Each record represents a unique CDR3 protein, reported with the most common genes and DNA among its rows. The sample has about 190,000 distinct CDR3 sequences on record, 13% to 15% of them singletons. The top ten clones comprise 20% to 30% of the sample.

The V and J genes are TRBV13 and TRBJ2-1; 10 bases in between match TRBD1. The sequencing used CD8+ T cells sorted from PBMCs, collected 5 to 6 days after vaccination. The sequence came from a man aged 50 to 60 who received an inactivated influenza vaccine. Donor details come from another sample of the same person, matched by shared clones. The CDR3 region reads CASSLVPGQGFNEQFF. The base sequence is TGTGCCAGCAGCTTAGTTCCGGGACAGGGGTTCAATGAGCAGTTCTTC.